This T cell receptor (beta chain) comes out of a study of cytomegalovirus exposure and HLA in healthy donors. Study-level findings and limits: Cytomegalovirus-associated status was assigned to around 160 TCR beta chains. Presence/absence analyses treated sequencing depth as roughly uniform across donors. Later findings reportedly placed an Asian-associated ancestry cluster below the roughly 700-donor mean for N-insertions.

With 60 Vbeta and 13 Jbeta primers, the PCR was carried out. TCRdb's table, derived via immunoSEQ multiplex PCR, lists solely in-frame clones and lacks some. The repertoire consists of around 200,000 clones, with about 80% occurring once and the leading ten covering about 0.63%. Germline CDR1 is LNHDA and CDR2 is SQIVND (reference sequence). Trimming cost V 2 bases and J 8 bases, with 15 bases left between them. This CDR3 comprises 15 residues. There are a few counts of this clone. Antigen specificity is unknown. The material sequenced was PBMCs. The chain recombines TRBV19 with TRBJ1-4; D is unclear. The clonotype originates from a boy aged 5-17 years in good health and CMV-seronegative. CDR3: CASSIIGGITEKLFF. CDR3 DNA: TGTGCCAGTAGTATAATTGGAGGGATCACAGAAAAACTGTTTTTT.